Sequencing of this T cell receptor (beta chain) was carried out in a study of Graves' ophthalmopathy and Graves' hyperthyroidism. Background on the study: Peripheral blood sampling preceded any treatment and occurred at initial diagnosis.

Beta-chain TCR CDR3 regions were amplified from RNA transcripts. Scientists carried out first-round RT-PCR using HTBI primers and then a second-round multiplex PCR. Each CDR3 protein gets one entry after TCRdb re-called the multiplex PCR reads with MiXCR. The table includes about 390,000 distinct CDR3 sequences, 15% detected once. Absence of ophthalmopathy within 18 months of follow-up defined stable hyperthyroidism. Recruitment covered hyperthyroidism patients aged 18 to 65 whose new diagnosis was of under 2 months' duration. The PBMC fraction was derived from 9.5 to 10 ml of fresh peripheral blood. The CDR3 is 14 amino acids. Germline CDR1 DFQATT, CDR2 SNEGSKA (reference sequence). V was clipped by 3 bases and J by 5 bases, with 14 bases between them.

The J gene is TRBJ1-5, the V gene TRBV20-1, with D perhaps matching TRBD1 (6 bases). The TCR was taken from a woman aged 18-29 years with stable Graves' hyperthyroidism. The sequenced material came from peripheral blood. The CDR3 spells CSASKGDNYQPQHF. CDR3 bases: TGCAGTGCTAGTAAAGGGGACAATTATCAGCCCCAGCATTTT.